These T cell receptor beta chains were read from a single sample in a study of T-cell reconstitution after alpha-beta-depleted transplantation in children. TCRdb redid the calling of the PCR reads with MiXCR, one entry per CDR3 protein. The table includes 130,000 to 150,000 distinct CDR3 sequences, around 10% detected once. The sequencing here drew on PBMCs, mostly from graft donor cells, taken 180 days after TCRalphabeta/CD19-depleted stem cell transplant. The receptors here all came from a female patient aged 2-15 years who had a stem cell transplant for congenital amegakaryocytic thrombocytopenia, so the T cells may come from the graft donor. Each CDR3 is given with its conserved first and last residue. A D gene is named only where the DNA matches it firmly. Not every row has a clone size; where given, it reads once, few, many or a size class.

clone size: few; D gene: .; J gene: TRBJ2-7; V gene: TRBV24-1; CDR3 protein: CATSGGSLYEQYF; CDR3 DNA: TGTGCCACCAGCGGAGGCAGTCTTTACGAGCAGTACTTC
clone size: .; D gene: .; J gene: TRBJ1-4; V gene: TRBV5-1; CDR3 protein: CASSLRTGEVLFF; CDR3 DNA: TGCGCCAGCAGCTTACGGACGGGTGAGGTACTGTTTTTT
clone size: many; D gene: .; J gene: TRBJ2-5; V gene: TRBV29-1; CDR3 protein: CSVEWASEVQETQYF; CDR3 DNA: TGCAGCGTTGAATGGGCGAGTGAAGTTCAAGAGACCCAGTACTTC
clone size: many; D gene: .; J gene: TRBJ2-5; V gene: TRBV5-1; CDR3 protein: CASSSWPAGETQYF; CDR3 DNA: TGCGCCAGCAGCTCTTGGCCTGCTGGAGAGACCCAGTACTTC
clone size: .; D gene: .; J gene: TRBJ1-5; V gene: TRBV10-3; CDR3 protein: CAISESKGYSNQPQHF; CDR3 DNA: TGTGCCATCAGTGAGTCGAAAGGATATAGCAATCAGCCCCAGCATTTT
clone size: .; D gene: .; J gene: TRBJ2-6; V gene: TRBV18; CDR3 protein: CASSPGQAGANVLTF; CDR3 DNA: TGTGCCAGCTCACCAGGGCAGGCTGGGGCCAACGTCCTGACTTTC
clone size: many; D gene: TRBD1; J gene: TRBJ2-3; V gene: TRBV28; CDR3 protein: CASSFGWGQPRDTQYF; CDR3 DNA: TGTGCCAGCAGCTTCGGGTGGGGACAGCCCAGGGATACGCAGTATTTT
clone size: many; D gene: .; J gene: TRBJ2-3; V gene: TRBV6-5; CDR3 protein: CASSYLAGTDTQYF; CDR3 DNA: TGTGCCAGCAGTTACTTAGCTGGGACAGATACGCAGTATTTT
clone size: many; D gene: TRBD1; J gene: TRBJ1-1; V gene: TRBV20-1; CDR3 protein: CSASGQGGNTEAFF; CDR3 DNA: TGCAGTGCTAGTGGACAGGGAGGAAACACTGAAGCTTTCTTT
clone size: few; D gene: .; J gene: TRBJ2-5; V gene: TRBV9; CDR3 protein: CASSAPDSRETQYF; CDR3 DNA: TGTGCCAGCAGCGCCCCGGACAGTCGAGAGACCCAGTACTTC
clone size: .; D gene: .; J gene: TRBJ2-5; V gene: TRBV28; CDR3 protein: CASSRRDGQLWETQYF; CDR3 DNA: TGTGCCAGCAGTCGACGGGACGGACAATTATGGGAGACCCAGTACTTC
clone size: many; D gene: .; J gene: TRBJ2-7; V gene: TRBV29-1; CDR3 protein: CSVRRLGMREQYF; CDR3 DNA: TGCAGCGTTAGACGGCTGGGGATGCGCGAGCAGTACTTC
clone size: many; D gene: .; J gene: TRBJ2-7; V gene: TRBV7-8; CDR3 protein: CASSPGWGSYEQYF; CDR3 DNA: TGTGCCAGCAGCCCGGGTTGGGGCTCCTACGAGCAGTACTTC
clone size: many; D gene: .; J gene: TRBJ2-3; V gene: TRBV12-3/TRBV12-4; CDR3 protein: CASRLGRVGTDTQYF; CDR3 DNA: TGTGCCAGCCGTCTCGGGCGGGTGGGGACAGATACGCAGTATTTT
clone size: many; D gene: .; J gene: TRBJ2-7; V gene: TRBV29-1; CDR3 protein: CSVEKAYEQYF; CDR3 DNA: TGCAGCGTTGAAAAGGCTTACGAGCAGTACTTC
clone size: many; D gene: .; J gene: TRBJ2-1; V gene: TRBV27; CDR3 protein: CASSFGGATYNEQFF; CDR3 DNA: TGTGCCAGCAGTTTCGGGGGCGCCACCTACAATGAGCAGTTCTTC